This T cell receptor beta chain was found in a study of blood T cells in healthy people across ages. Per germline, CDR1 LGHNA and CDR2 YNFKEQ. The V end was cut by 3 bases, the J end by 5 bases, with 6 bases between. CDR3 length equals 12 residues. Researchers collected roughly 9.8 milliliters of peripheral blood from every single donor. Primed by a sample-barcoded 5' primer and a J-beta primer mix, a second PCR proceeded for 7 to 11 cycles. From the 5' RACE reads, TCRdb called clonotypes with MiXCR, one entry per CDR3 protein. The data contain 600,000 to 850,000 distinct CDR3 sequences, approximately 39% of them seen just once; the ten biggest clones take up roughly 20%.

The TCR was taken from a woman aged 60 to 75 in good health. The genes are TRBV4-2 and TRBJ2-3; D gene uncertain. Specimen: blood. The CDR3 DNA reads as TGTGCCAGCAGCCATAATAGAGATACGCAGTATTTT. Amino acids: CASSHNRDTQYF.